The present TCR beta chain was sequenced within a study of cytomegalovirus exposure and HLA in healthy donors. Findings and caveats of the study: Listed as cytomegalovirus-associated were 150 or so TCR beta chains. Later analysis reportedly placed an Asian-associated ancestry cluster below the approximately 730-donor mean in N-insertions. Per a later analysis, under 20,000 TCR beta sequences showed association with HLA alleles at 0.05 false discovery rate. Earlier analysis looked at TCR beta V segments, and most were productive about 90% or about 30% of the time.

Turning to this clone: Its antigen remains unidentified.

In the PCR, 60 Vbeta and 13 Jbeta primers were used. Generated by immunoSEQ multiplex PCR, the TCRdb table keeps only in-frame clones and is missing some. The profile shows tens of thousands of clones, approximately 78% of them singletons. This CDR3 region has 14 residues. Trimming stripped 4 bases from V and 3 bases from J, with 14 bases between. Germline V gives CDR1 SGHRS, CDR2 YFSETQ. The sequence was collected from a woman aged 40 to 50 in good health and CMV-seropositive. The specimen was PBMCs. The chain is built from TRBV5-1 and TRBJ2-7, with D perhaps TRBD1 (5 bases). The CDR3 region is CASSLLSTVYEQYF. For the CDR3, the DNA is TGCGCCAGCAGCCTCCTATCGACAGTCTACGAGCAGTACTTC.